This T cell receptor beta chain came from a study of T cell changes during pregnancy in multiple sclerosis. The CDR3 length is 14 residues. Germline V lookup: CDR1 SGHTA, CDR2 FQGTGA. Trimming removed 2 bases from V and 1 base from J, with 8 bases in between. This clone was observed a single time. Sequencing was performed with immunoSEQ multiplex PCR; in TCRdb, only in-frame clones are kept and a portion is missing. The sample gives 37,000 or so clones, roughly 87% of which show up once; about 0.51% is in the top ten. This specimen consisted of CD4+ T cells from peripheral blood mononuclear cells, obtained in the first trimester of pregnancy. This sequence joins TRBV7-3 and TRBJ1-1; D uncertain. This receptor was obtained from a female donor with multiple sclerosis, enrolled in a pregnancy study. This CDR3 reads CASSLGGENTEAFF. CDR3 bases: TGTGCCAGCAGCTTAGGCGGGGAGAACACTGAAGCTTTCTTT.